The 22 T cell receptor beta chains presented below share a single source sample, sequenced in a study of T cell repertoires in cytomegalovirus infection. These TCRs' antigens remain unknown. One entry per CDR3 protein results from TCRdb running MiXCR on the reads. This table has about 34,000 distinct CDR3 sequences, just over 50% appearing once. The starting material was CD8+ T cells from cultured PBMCs, obtained from culture after CMV antigen stimulation. These receptors all come from a human donor in good health (CMV status not recorded). Some clones in this sample may be carry-over from other donors' samples.

This chain uses TRBV28 with TRBJ2-7, with D perhaps TRBD1 (6 bases). The CDR3 has 15 residues. Per the germline V gene, CDR1 is MDHEN and CDR2 is SYDVKM. V lost 7 bases to trimming and J lost 1 base, with 17 bases between them. As DNA, the CDR3 is TGTGCCAGCAAACCAGACAGGTACACGTCCTACGAGCAGTACTTC. Its protein product is CASKPDRYTSYEQYF.

This chain uses TRBV9 with TRBJ1-2, with D possibly matching TRBD1 (6 bases). The V and J ends lost 0 bases and 6 bases respectively, with 12 bases between them. The V gene's germline CDR1 is SGDLS and CDR2 YYNGEE. This CDR3 contains 14 residues. This CDR3 reads CASSVGHREDGYTF. The CDR3 DNA is TGTGCCAGCAGCGTAGGGCACAGGGAGGATGGCTACACCTTC. Together with reference TRBV9 and TRBJ1-2, the CDR3 gives the full variable domain: DSGVTQTPKHLITATGQRVTLRCSPRSGDLSVYWYQQSLDQGLQFLIQYYNGEERAKGNILERFSAQQFPDLHSELNLSSLELGDSALYFCASSVGHREDGYTFGSGTRLTVV.

A few counts support this clonotype. V is TRBV27 and J is TRBJ2-7; 7 nucleotides align to TRBD2. Germline V gene data show CDR1 as MNHEY and CDR2 as SMNVEV (reference sequence). The CDR3 spans 13 residues. J lost 6 bases, V lost 3 bases, and 5 bases had no gene match. CDR3 residues: CASSLAGRAEQYF. The CDR3 nucleotides read TGTGCCAGCAGTTTGGCAGGGAGGGCCGAGCAGTACTTC.

The sample holds a few counts of this clonotype. The rearrangement links TRBV7-2 to TRBJ1-2; no firm D call. Per the germline V gene, CDR1 is SGHTA and CDR2 is FQGNSA. V lost 2 bases and J lost 2, with 18 bases in between. This CDR3 has 17 residues. The CDR3 DNA follows: TGTGCCAGCAGCTTATATATGGAGGTCGGGAAGAACTATGGCTACACCTTC. It codes for CASSLYMEVGKNYGYTF.

The chain is built from TRBV24-1 and TRBJ1-5, with TRBD1 matching over 7 bases. Germline CDR1 is KGHDR and CDR2 is SFDVKD. This CDR3 is built from 16 residues. Unmatched junction bases numbered 6, after V lost 4 bases and J lost 1 base. The CDR3 here is CATSDGTAGSNQPQHF. In nucleotides, the CDR3 is TGTGCCACCAGTGACGGGACAGCGGGGAGCAATCAGCCCCAGCATTTT.

The CDR3 DNA reads TGTGCCAGCAGTAACAGGGGAAGGAGGGCACCCCTCCACTTT. It translates to CASSNRGRRAPLHF. V is TRBV28 and J is TRBJ1-6; TRBD1 matches 7 bases. V lost 5 bases, J lost 11 bases, and 9 bases stayed unmatched. Germline V CDR1 and CDR2: MDHEN, SYDVKM. There are 14 residues in the CDR3.

This rearrangement joins TRBV28 to TRBJ2-7, with 10 bases lining up with TRBD2. This CDR3 region has 15 residues. The V and J ends lost 3 bases and 3 bases, in that order; junction bases with no gene match: 5. Germline-derived CDR1 and CDR2 are MDHEN and SYDVKM. CDR3: CASSFPLAGDYEQYF. The CDR3 coding sequence is TGTGCCAGCAGTTTTCCCCTAGCGGGAGACTACGAGCAGTACTTC.

The J gene is TRBJ2-7, the V gene TRBV27; D unclear. The ends were cut back, 5 bases at V and 0 bases at J, with 20 bases in the middle. The CDR3 is 17 amino acids. Germline CDR1 is MNHEY and CDR2 is SMNVEV (reference sequence). The chain's CDR3 is CASSPSPPQRFSYEQYF. CDR3 sequence (DNA): TGTGCCAGCAGTCCCTCGCCCCCACAGCGCTTCTCCTACGAGCAGTACTTC.

J is TRBJ2-2 and V is TRBV11-2; 7 bases map to TRBD2. CDR3 length: 15 amino acids. Germline loops: CDR1 SGHAT, CDR2 FQNNGV. The V segment lost 6 bases and the J segment 4 bases; nucleotides outside the gene matches: 8. The CDR3 loop is CASRDSSGGTGELFF. CDR3 coding DNA: TGTGCCAGCAGGGACTCTAGCGGAGGCACCGGGGAGCTGTTTTTT.

This clonotype appeared a few times. V is TRBV11-1 and J is TRBJ2-5; D may be TRBD1 (7 bases). Trimming removed 2 bases from V and 0 bases from J, with 16 bases in between. Germline CDR1 is SGHAT and CDR2 is FQDESV (reference sequence). CDR3 length equals 17 residues. The CDR3 loop reads CASSLRGADRDQETQYF. In DNA form, the CDR3 reads TGTGCCAGCAGCTTAAGGGGGGCCGACAGGGACCAAGAGACCCAGTACTTC.

The V call is TRBV19, the J call TRBJ1-5; 7 positions agree with TRBD1. The germline CDR1 and CDR2 sequences are LNHDA and SQIVND (reference sequence). The CDR3 loop spans 16 amino acids. The ends lost 5 bases at V and 2 bases at J; junction bases unmatched: 9. CDR3 region: CASSLRQGGGNQPQHF. The CDR3 DNA reads as TGTGCCAGTAGTCTCCGACAGGGAGGGGGCAATCAGCCCCAGCATTTT.

This clonotype came up a few times. V gene TRBV27 combines with J gene TRBJ2-7; TRBD1 or TRBD2 may be the D gene (6 bases each). Germline V gene lookup returns CDR1 MNHEY and CDR2 SMNVEV (reference sequence). Trimming stripped 6 bases from V and 0 bases from J, with 15 bases between. The CDR3 is made up of 15 amino acids. The CDR3 sequence: CASRRRGGSSYEQYF. CDR3 nucleotide sequence: TGTGCCAGCAGGAGAAGAGGGGGGAGCTCCTACGAGCAGTACTTC.

The chain carries TRBV15 and TRBJ1-1; D unresolved. Germline V lookup: CDR1 LNHNV, CDR2 YYDKDF (reference sequence). The CDR3 spans 15 residues. V shed 0 bases and J shed 3 bases, with 11 bases lying between them. The CDR3 DNA reads TGTGCCACCAGCAGAGATCAAAGGGTGTACACTGAAGCTTTCTTT. Protein product: CATSRDQRVYTEAFF.

This clonotype was seen only a few times. This chain connects TRBV7-8 to TRBJ2-1; weak D call: TRBD2 (6 bases). Trimming cost V 6 bases and J 8 bases, with 14 bases left between them. Looked up from germline, CDR1 is SGHVS and CDR2 is FQNEAQ. This CDR3 is 13 amino acids long. This chain's CDR3 is CASRPGVGHEQFF. CDR3 bases: TGTGCCAGCAGACCGGGGGTAGGCCATGAGCAGTTCTTC.

The rearrangement uses TRBV27 and TRBJ1-2; D not resolved. There are 14 residues in the CDR3. Trimming pared 5 bases from V and 4 bases from J, leaving 14 bases between. Germline assignment: CDR1 MNHEY and CDR2 SMNVEV (reference sequence). This CDR3 reads CASSEGGESYGYTF. CDR3 DNA: TGTGCCAGCAGTGAAGGCGGGGAATCCTATGGCTACACCTTC.

This clonotype was recorded only once. V gene TRBV27 combines with J gene TRBJ2-7; D uncertain. The germline V gene has CDR1 MNHEY and CDR2 SMNVEV (reference sequence). Deletions cut 1 base from V and 6 bases from J, with 16 bases between. CDR3 length: 15 amino acids. CDR3 sequence reads: CASSLLRSGILEQYF. In nucleotides, the CDR3 is TGTGCCAGCAGTTTATTGCGGAGTGGGATCCTCGAGCAGTACTTC.

This sequence joins TRBV2 and TRBJ2-2; 7 bases match TRBD2. The V and J ends lost 1 base and 6 bases, in that order; junction bases with no gene match: 2. Germline CDR1 SNHLY, CDR2 FYNNEI. This CDR3 region has 14 residues. The CDR3 DNA reads TGTGCCAGCAGTGAAGGCGGGAGTGCCGGGGAGCTGTTTTTT. Its protein product is CASSEGGSAGELFF.

V usage is TRBV7-9 and J usage is TRBJ2-7; 8 nucleotides line up with TRBD1. Looked up from germline, CDR1 is SEHNR and CDR2 is FQNEAQ (reference sequence). There are 15 residues in the CDR3. The V and J ends lost 3 bases and 0 bases, in that order; junction bases with no gene match: 4. CDR3 sequence: CASSFMGQASYEQYF. The CDR3 nucleotides read TGTGCCAGCAGCTTTATGGGACAGGCCTCCTACGAGCAGTACTTC.

This clonotype was recorded many times. The chain is built from TRBV4-1 and TRBJ2-1; perhaps TRBD2 as D (6 bases). The V end lost 8 bases, the J end lost 0 bases, and 20 bases lay between the germline ends. Looked up from germline, CDR1 is MGHRA and CDR2 is YSYEKL. The CDR3 is made up of 17 amino acids. The CDR3 loop is CASGGWDGRDSYNEQFF. The CDR3 nucleotides are TGCGCCAGCGGTGGATGGGACGGGAGAGACTCCTACAATGAGCAGTTCTTC.

This clonotype occurred a few times. The J gene is TRBJ2-4, the V gene TRBV6-1; D may correspond to TRBD1 or TRBD2 (6 bases each). This CDR3 contains 17 residues. CDR1 is MNHNS and CDR2 is SASEGT in the germline V gene. V shed 2 bases and J shed 8 bases, with 22 bases lying between them. CDR3 in amino acids: CASSERAEVLRGDIQYF. The CDR3 DNA sequence: TGTGCCAGCAGTGAACGGGCAGAGGTCCTTAGGGGGGACATTCAGTACTTC.

This rearrangement joins TRBV7-8 to TRBJ2-1; the match to TRBD2 covers 9 bases. Germline V gene lookup returns CDR1 SGHVS and CDR2 FQNEAQ. V shed 5 bases, J shed 9 bases, and the junction held 11 bases outside the gene matches. This CDR3 is 15 amino acids long. CDR3 sequence reads: CASSAPGLAVGEQFF. Here the CDR3 DNA reads TGTGCCAGCAGCGCTCCGGGACTAGCCGTCGGTGAGCAGTTCTTC.

This chain connects TRBV7-6 to TRBJ2-1; the D gene could be TRBD1 or TRBD2 (5 bases each). The germline gives CDR1 SGHVS, CDR2 FNYEAQ. With 1 base removed from V and 12 bases from J, the gap between germline ends came to 16 bases. The CDR3 covers 14 residues. This CDR3 reads CASSLEFGTVRQFF. The CDR3 DNA sequence: TGTGCCAGCAGCTTAGAGTTTGGGACGGTAAGGCAGTTCTTC. The full variable domain, completed using reference TRBV7-6 and TRBJ2-1, is GAGVSQSPRYKVTKRGQDVALRCDPISGHVSLYWYRQALGQGPEFLTYFNYEAQQDKSGLPNDRFSAERPEGSISTLTIQRTEQRDSAMYRCASSLEFGTVRQFFGPGTRLTVL.